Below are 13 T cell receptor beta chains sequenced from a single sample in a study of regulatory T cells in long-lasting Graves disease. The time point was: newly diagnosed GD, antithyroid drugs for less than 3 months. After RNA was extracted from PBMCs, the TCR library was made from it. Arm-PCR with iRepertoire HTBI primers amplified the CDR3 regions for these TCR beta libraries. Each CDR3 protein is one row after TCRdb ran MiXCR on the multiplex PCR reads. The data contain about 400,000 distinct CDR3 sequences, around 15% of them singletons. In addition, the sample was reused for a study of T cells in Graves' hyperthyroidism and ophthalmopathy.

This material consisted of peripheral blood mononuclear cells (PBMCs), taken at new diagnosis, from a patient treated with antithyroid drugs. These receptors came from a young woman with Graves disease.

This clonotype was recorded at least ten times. The CDR3 DNA follows: TGTGCCAGCAGCTTACCTCGGCAGGGGGCCTCCGATGAGCAGTTCTTC. Translating gives CASSLPRQGASDEQFF. The rearrangement links TRBV7-2 to TRBJ2-1; 8 nucleotides line up with TRBD1. CDR1 and CDR2 from the germline V gene are SGHTA and FQGNSA. This CDR3 spans 16 amino acids. The V gene end was trimmed by 2 bases and the J gene end by 8 bases; junction bases not matched to a gene: 11.

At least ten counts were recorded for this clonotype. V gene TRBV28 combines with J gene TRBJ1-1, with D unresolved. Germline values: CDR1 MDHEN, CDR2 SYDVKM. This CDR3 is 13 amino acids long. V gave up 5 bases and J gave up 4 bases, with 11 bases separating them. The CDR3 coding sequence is TGTGCCAGCAGTCTAAGTTCTTTCACTGAAGCTTTCTTT. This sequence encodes CASSLSSFTEAFF.

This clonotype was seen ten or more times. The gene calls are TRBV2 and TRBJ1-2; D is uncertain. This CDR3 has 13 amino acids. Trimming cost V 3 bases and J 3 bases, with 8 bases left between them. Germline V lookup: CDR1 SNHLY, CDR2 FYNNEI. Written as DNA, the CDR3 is TGTGCCAGCAGTGACGCCGGGGACTATGGCTACACCTTC. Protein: CASSDAGDYGYTF.

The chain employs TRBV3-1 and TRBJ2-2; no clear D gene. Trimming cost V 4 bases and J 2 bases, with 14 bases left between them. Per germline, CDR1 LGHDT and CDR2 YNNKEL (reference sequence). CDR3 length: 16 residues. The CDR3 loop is CASSPLASKNTGELFF. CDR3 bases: TGTGCCAGCAGCCCGTTGGCTAGTAAAAACACCGGGGAGCTGTTTTTT.

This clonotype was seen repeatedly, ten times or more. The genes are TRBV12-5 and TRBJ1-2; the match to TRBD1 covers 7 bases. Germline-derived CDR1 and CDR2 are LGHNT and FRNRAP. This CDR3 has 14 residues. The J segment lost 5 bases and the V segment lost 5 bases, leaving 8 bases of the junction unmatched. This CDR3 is CASGGGQAAYGYTF. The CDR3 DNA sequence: TGTGCTAGTGGTGGCGGACAGGCGGCATATGGCTACACCTTC.

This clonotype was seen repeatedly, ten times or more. The CDR3 loop is CASSLTLGTYEQYF. CDR3 DNA: TGCGCCAGCAGCCTTACCTTGGGGACCTACGAGCAGTACTTC. V is TRBV4-1 and J is TRBJ2-7; D not resolved. The germline V gene has CDR1 MGHRA and CDR2 YSYEKL. V lost 4 bases to trimming and J lost 2 bases, with 12 bases between them. The CDR3 is made up of 14 amino acids.

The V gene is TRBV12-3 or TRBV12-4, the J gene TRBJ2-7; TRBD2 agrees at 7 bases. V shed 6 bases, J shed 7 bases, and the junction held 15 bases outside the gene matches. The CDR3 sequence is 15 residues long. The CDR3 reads CASRMTGTTLGEQYF. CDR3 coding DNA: TGTGCCAGCAGGATGACCGGGACTACCCTGGGAGAGCAGTACTTC.

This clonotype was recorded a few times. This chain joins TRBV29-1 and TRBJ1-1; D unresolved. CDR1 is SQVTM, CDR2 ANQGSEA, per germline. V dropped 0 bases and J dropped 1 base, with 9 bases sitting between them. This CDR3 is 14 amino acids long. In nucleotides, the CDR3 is TGCAGCGTTGAAGATCGAGGAACGAACACTGAAGCTTTCTTT. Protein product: CSVEDRGTNTEAFF. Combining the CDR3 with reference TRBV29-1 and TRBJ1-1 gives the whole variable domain SAVISQKPSRDICQRGTSLTIQCQVDSQVTMMFWYRQQPGQSLTLIATANQGSEATYESGFVIDKFPISRPNLTFSTLTVSNMSPEDSSIYLCSVEDRGTNTEAFFGQGTRLTVV.

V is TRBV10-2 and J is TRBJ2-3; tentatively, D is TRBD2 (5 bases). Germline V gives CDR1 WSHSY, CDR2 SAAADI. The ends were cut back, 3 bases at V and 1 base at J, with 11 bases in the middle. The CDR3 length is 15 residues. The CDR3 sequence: CASSDYGSGTDTQYF. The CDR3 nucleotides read TGCGCCAGCAGTGACTATGGGAGCGGCACAGATACGCAGTATTTT.

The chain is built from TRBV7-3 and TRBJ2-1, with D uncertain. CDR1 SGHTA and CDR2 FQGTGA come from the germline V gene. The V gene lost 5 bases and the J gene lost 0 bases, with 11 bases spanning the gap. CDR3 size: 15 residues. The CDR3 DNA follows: TGTGCCAGCAGCGTCGACTTGAGCTCCTACAATGAGCAGTTCTTC. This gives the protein CASSVDLSSYNEQFF.

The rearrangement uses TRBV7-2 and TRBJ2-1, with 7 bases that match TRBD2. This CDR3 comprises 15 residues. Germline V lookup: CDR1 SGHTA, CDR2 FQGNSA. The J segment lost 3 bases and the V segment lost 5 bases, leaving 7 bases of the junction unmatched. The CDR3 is CASSQMGGGYNEQFF. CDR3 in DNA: TGTGCCAGCAGCCAAATGGGGGGGGGCTACAATGAGCAGTTCTTC.

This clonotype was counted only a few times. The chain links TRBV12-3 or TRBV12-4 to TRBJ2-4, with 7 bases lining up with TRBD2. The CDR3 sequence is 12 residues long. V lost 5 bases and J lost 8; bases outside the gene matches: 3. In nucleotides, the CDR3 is TGTGCCAGCAGTCGGAGCGGGGACATTCAGTACTTC. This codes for CASSRSGDIQYF.

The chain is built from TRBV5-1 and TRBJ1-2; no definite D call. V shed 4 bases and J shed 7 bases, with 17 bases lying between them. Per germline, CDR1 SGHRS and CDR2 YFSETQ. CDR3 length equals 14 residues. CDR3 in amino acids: CASSPDGSSIGYTF. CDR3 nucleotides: TGCGCCAGCAGCCCGGACGGGTCTTCTATTGGCTACACCTTC.